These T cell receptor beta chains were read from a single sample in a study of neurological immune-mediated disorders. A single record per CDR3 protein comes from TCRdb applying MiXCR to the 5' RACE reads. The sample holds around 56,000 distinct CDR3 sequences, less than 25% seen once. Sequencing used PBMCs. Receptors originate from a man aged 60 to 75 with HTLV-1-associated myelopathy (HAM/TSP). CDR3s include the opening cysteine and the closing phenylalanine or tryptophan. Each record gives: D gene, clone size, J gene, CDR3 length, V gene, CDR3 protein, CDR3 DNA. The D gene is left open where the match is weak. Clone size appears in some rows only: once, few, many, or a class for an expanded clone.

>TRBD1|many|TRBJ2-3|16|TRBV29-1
CSVRGTGEENTDTQYF
TGCAGCGTTAGAGGGACAGGGGAGGAAAACACAGATACGCAGTATTTT
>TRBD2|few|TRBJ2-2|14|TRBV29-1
CSVGGGGYTGELFF
TGCAGCGTTGGGGGCGGGGGATACACCGGGGAGCTGTTTTTT
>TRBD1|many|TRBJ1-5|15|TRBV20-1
CSARDRDRGSQPQHF
TGCAGTGCTAGAGACCGAGACAGGGGAAGTCAGCCCCAGCATTTT
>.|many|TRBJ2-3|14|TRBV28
CASSFDQGTDTQYF
TGTGCCAGCAGTTTTGACCAGGGCACAGATACGCAGTATTTT
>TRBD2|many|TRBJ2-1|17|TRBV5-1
CASSPLPGLAGENEQFF
TGCGCCAGCAGCCCCCTACCGGGACTAGCGGGAGAGAATGAGCAGTTCTTC
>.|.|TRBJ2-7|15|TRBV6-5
CASSYGGRDGQEQYF
TGTGCCAGCAGTTACGGCGGCAGGGATGGTCAAGAGCAGTACTTC
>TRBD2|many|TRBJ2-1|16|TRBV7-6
CASSSKVTSGSNEQFF
TGTGCCAGCAGCTCGAAGGTGACTAGCGGGAGTAATGAGCAGTTCTTC
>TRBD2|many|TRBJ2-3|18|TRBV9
CASSNPRTSGTWPDTQYF
TGTGCCAGCAGCAACCCTCGGACTAGCGGGACGTGGCCAGATACGCAGTATTTT
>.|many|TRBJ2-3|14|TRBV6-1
CASRAEPYTDTQYF
TGTGCCAGCCGTGCTGAGCCCTACACAGATACGCAGTATTTT
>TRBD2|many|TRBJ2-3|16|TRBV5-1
CASSLLWREDTDTQYF
TGCGCCAGCAGCTTGCTCTGGCGGGAGGACACAGATACGCAGTATTTT
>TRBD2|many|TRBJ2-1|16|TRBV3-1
CASSQAGTSGSNEQFF
TGTGCCAGCAGCCAAGCTGGGACTAGCGGATCCAATGAGCAGTTCTTC
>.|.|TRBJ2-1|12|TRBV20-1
CSARERRNEQFF
TGCAGTGCTAGAGAGCGGCGCAATGAGCAGTTCTTC
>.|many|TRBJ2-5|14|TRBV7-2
CASSLGPLQETQYF
TGTGCCAGCAGCTTAGGGCCCCTGCAAGAGACCCAGTACTTC
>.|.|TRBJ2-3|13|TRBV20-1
CSARASSTDTQYF
TGCAGTGCAAGGGCGTCTAGTACAGATACGCAGTATTTT
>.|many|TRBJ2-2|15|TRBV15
CATSRDTLNTGELFF
TGTGCCACCAGCAGAGATACGCTGAACACCGGGGAGCTGTTTTTT
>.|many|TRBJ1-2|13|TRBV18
CASSPAGPGYVSF
TGTGCCAGCTCACCAGCGGGACCTGGTTATGTCAGCTTC
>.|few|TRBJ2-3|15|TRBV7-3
CASSLGGTGTDTQYF
TGTGCCAGCAGCTTAGGCGGGACGGGAACAGATACGCAGTATTTT
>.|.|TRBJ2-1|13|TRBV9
CASSVTPANEQFF
TGTGCCAGCAGCGTAACCCCGGCTAATGAGCAGTTCTTC
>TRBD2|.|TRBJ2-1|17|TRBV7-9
CASSLARSGVSYNEQFF
TGTGCCAGCAGCTTAGCGCGTAGCGGGGTCTCCTACAATGAGCAGTTCTTC
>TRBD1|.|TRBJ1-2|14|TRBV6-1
CASSEAAGGDGYTF
TGTGCCAGCAGTGAAGCGGCAGGGGGAGATGGCTACACCTTC
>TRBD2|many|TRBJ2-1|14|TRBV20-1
CSARETSGRDEQFF
TGCAGTGCTAGAGAGACTAGCGGGAGGGATGAGCAGTTCTTC
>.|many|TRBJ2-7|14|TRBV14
CASSQASTRAEQYF
TGTGCCAGCAGCCAAGCGTCCACCCGGGCCGAGCAGTACTTC
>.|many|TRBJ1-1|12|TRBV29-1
CSVVGWNTEAFF
TGCAGCGTAGTTGGGTGGAACACTGAAGCTTTCTTT
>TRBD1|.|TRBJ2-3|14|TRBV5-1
CASSSGQVPYTQYF
TGCGCCAGCAGTTCTGGACAGGTTCCCTATACGCAGTATTTT
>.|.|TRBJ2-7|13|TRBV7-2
CASSYTSSYEQYF
TGTGCCAGCAGCTATACTAGCTCCTACGAGCAGTACTTC
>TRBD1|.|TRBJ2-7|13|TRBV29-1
CSAGGQGGYEQYF
TGCAGCGCGGGTGGACAGGGTGGTTACGAGCAGTACTTC
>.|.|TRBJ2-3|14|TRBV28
CANKPASSPNTQYF
TGTGCCAACAAACCTGCCTCCAGCCCGAATACGCAGTATTTT
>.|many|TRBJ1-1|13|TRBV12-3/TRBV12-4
CASSLGKNTEAFF
TGTGCCAGCAGTTTAGGGAAGAACACTGAAGCTTTCTTT
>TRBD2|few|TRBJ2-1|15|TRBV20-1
CSAKSSGRIYNEQFF
TGCAGTGCCAAGTCTAGCGGGAGAATATACAATGAGCAGTTCTTC
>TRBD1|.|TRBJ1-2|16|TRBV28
CASSTPEGAGDYGYTF
TGTGCCAGCAGCACGCCCGAGGGGGCGGGAGACTATGGCTACACCTTC
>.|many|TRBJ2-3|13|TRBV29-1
CSVGSYSTDTQYF
TGCAGCGTTGGCTCCTATAGCACAGATACGCAGTATTTT
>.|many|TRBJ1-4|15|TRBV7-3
CASSLNGGPNEKLFF
TGTGCCAGCAGCTTAAATGGGGGTCCTAATGAAAAACTGTTTTTT
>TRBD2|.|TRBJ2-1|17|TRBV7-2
CASRHRLAGGPPGEQFF
TGTGCCAGCAGACACAGACTAGCGGGAGGCCCGCCAGGTGAGCAGTTCTTC
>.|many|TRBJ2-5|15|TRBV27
CASSLRPRGLETQYF
TGTGCCAGCAGTTTGCGCCCTAGGGGTCTGGAGACCCAGTACTTC
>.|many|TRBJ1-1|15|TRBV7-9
CASSLSLGPSTEAFF
TGTGCCAGCAGCTTATCACTAGGGCCTTCCACTGAAGCTTTCTTT
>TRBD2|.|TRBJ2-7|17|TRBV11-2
CASSLDRGGGSSYEQYF
TGTGCCAGCAGCTTAGATCGGGGGGGAGGGAGCTCCTACGAGCAGTACTTC
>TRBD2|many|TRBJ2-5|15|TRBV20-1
CSARDLAGDQETQYF
TGCAGTGCTAGAGATCTAGCGGGAGACCAAGAGACCCAGTACTTC
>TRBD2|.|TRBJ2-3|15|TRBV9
CASSETSGSTDTQYF
TGTGCCAGCAGCGAGACTAGCGGGAGTACAGATACGCAGTATTTT
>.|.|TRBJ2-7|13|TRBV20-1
CSAAKQGSNEQYF
TGCAGTGCTGCGAAGCAGGGCTCCAACGAGCAGTACTTC